One sample yielded the 21 T cell receptor beta chains listed below, sequenced in a study of blood T cell repertoires in COVID-19. Data came from immunoSEQ multiplex PCR; TCRdb stores just in-frame clones and leaves some out. The sample shows 150,000 to 200,000 clones, about nine tenths of them seen only once. The source material was peripheral blood. The receptors originated from a young man who had recovered from COVID-19.

V usage is TRBV28 and J usage is TRBJ1-2, with D possibly matching TRBD1 (5 bases). The CDR3 is made up of 13 amino acids. CDR1 is MDHEN, CDR2 SYDVKM, per germline. V lost 8 bases to trimming and J lost 4 bases, with 14 bases between them. For the CDR3, the DNA is TGTGCCAGCCGGAACCAGGGTACCTATGGCTACACCTTC. The encoded protein is CASRNQGTYGYTF.

V and J are TRBV6-5 and TRBJ1-2; D is undetermined. Germline-derived CDR1 and CDR2 are MNHEY and SVGAGI. The CDR3 spans 15 residues. The ends were cut back, 2 bases at V and 6 bases at J, with 16 bases in the middle. The CDR3, as DNA: TGTGCCAGCAGTTACGGGTCCCCTGGGCGGGATGGCTACACCTTC. It specifies CASSYGSPGRDGYTF.

The chain recombines TRBV27 with TRBJ1-2; a weak D match, TRBD1 (6 bases). The CDR3 length is 14 residues. CDR1 and CDR2 (germline): MNHEY, SMNVEV (reference sequence). V gave up 0 bases and J gave up 7 bases, with 12 bases separating them. The CDR3 reads CASSLSGGAGGYTF. CDR3 nucleotide sequence: TGTGCCAGCAGTTTATCGGGGGGGGCGGGTGGCTACACCTTC.

This clone was found once. The chain links TRBV28 to TRBJ1-3; D is perhaps TRBD1 (5 bases). V was trimmed by 6 bases and J by 2 bases, leaving 17 bases between them. Germline lookup yields CDR1 MDHEN and CDR2 SYDVKM. The CDR3 contains 16 residues. Here the CDR3 reads CASRNGGVKAGNTIYF. CDR3 sequence (DNA): TGTGCCAGCAGAAACGGGGGGGTGAAAGCTGGAAACACCATATATTTT.

The chain couples TRBV5-5 to TRBJ1-6; TRBD1 matches at 11 bases. The J segment lost 4 bases and the V segment lost 4 bases, leaving 10 bases of the junction unmatched. This CDR3 is 18 amino acids long. Germline values: CDR1 SGHKS, CDR2 YYEKEE (reference sequence). CDR3 in amino acids: CASSPQAGTGGYNSPLHF. CDR3 sequence (DNA): TGTGCCAGCAGCCCACAGGCCGGGACAGGGGGGTATAATTCACCCCTCCACTTT.

V usage is TRBV5-1 and J usage is TRBJ2-3; D ambiguous. The V and J ends lost 1 base and 2 bases respectively, with 17 bases between them. CDR1 is SGHRS, CDR2 YFSETQ, per germline. The CDR3 extends over 17 amino acids. CDR3 loop: CASSLRPLESATDTQYF. CDR3 DNA: TGCGCCAGCAGCTTGAGGCCCCTAGAATCGGCCACAGATACGCAGTATTTT.

The chain employs TRBV3-1 (or the pseudogene TRBV3-2) and TRBJ2-7; the match to TRBD2 covers 10 bases. Trimming took 1 base from V and 3 from J; bases not matched to a gene: 6. CDR3 length: 16 amino acids. Germline V lookup: CDR1 LGHDT, CDR2 YNNKEL (reference sequence). CDR3: CASSQGTSGTFYEQYF. In nucleotides, the CDR3 is TGTGCCAGCAGCCAAGGTACTAGCGGGACTTTCTACGAGCAGTACTTC.

This clone occurred once. The chain links TRBV29-1 to TRBJ2-1; possible D gene TRBD2, 5 bases. Looked up from germline, CDR1 is SQVTM and CDR2 is ANQGSEA. The length of the CDR3 is 10 residues. V dropped 5 bases and J dropped 8 bases, with 7 bases sitting between them. CDR3 in DNA: TGCAGCGTTTTCGGGGATGAGCAGTTCTTC. Translating it yields CSVFGDEQFF.

The chain links TRBV10-1 to TRBJ2-2; tentative D call: TRBD1 (6 bases). The CDR3 spans 14 residues. Deletions cut 6 bases from V and 0 bases from J, with 8 bases between. Germline CDR1 is WNHNN and CDR2 is SYGVQD (reference sequence). The CDR3 loop is CASRQGPNTGELFF. In DNA form, the CDR3 reads TGCGCCAGCAGACAGGGTCCGAACACCGGGGAGCTGTTTTTT.

The chain employs TRBV18 and TRBJ2-1, with 7 bases aligning to TRBD1. The CDR3 is 14 residues long. The germline gives CDR1 KGHSH, CDR2 LQKENI. The ends lost 5 bases at V and 9 bases at J; junction bases unmatched: 10. The CDR3 nucleotides read TGTGCCAGCTCAACCCGACAGGGTTCCATTGAGCAGTTCTTC. Translation gives CASSTRQGSIEQFF.

The chain employs TRBV10-3 and TRBJ1-1; 9 nucleotides line up with TRBD1. In germline, CDR1 is ENHRY, CDR2 SYGVKD. CDR3 size: 15 residues. After removal of 0 bases from V and 11 bases from J, the junction contained 10 bases not matched to a gene. The CDR3 region has the DNA TGTGCCATCAGTGAGTCGATCCGGGACAGGGCGAGTGCTTTCTTT. Protein: CAISESIRDRASAFF.

This clone was observed once. The V and J genes are TRBV3-1 (or the pseudogene TRBV3-2) and TRBJ1-3; D uncertain. The V gene lost 1 base and the J gene lost 5 bases, with 6 bases spanning the gap. Germline V CDR1 and CDR2: LGHDT, YNNKEL (reference sequence). This CDR3 comprises 13 residues. The CDR3 sequence: CASSQGARNTIYF. In DNA, the CDR3 is TGTGCCAGCAGCCAAGGCGCCCGAAACACCATATATTTT.

This clone was found a few times. The chain combines TRBV6-6 with TRBJ2-2; 7 bases map to TRBD1. The CDR3 is 15 residues long. Per germline, CDR1 MNHNY and CDR2 SVGAGI (reference sequence). Germline trimming cut 5 bases from V and 0 bases from J; bases unmatched to any gene: 3. DNA of the CDR3: TGTGCCAGCAGTCCGGGACAGACGAACACCGGGGAGCTGTTTTTT. This translates into CASSPGQTNTGELFF.

J is TRBJ2-1 and V is TRBV5-1; D is possibly TRBD1 (6 bases). Germline lookup yields CDR1 SGHRS and CDR2 YFSETQ. This CDR3 has 16 amino acids. Trimming pared 5 bases from V and 9 bases from J, leaving 24 bases between. The DNA of the CDR3 is TGCGCCAGCAGTGACACAGGGCGGTGGTTTAACGTTGAGCAGTTCTTC. Translating gives CASSDTGRWFNVEQFF. The full variable domain, with the rest looked up from reference TRBV5-1 and TRBJ2-1, is KAGVTQTPRYLIKTRGQQVTLSCSPISGHRSVSWYQQTPGQGLQFLFEYFSETQRNKGNFPGRFSGRQFSNSRSEMNVSTLELGDSALYLCASSDTGRWFNVEQFFGPGTRLTVL.

This clone was observed once. This chain uses TRBV9 with TRBJ2-1; 9 bases agree with TRBD2. CDR1 is SGDLS, CDR2 YYNGEE, per germline. Trimming removed 4 bases from V and 7 bases from J; junction bases left unmatched: 18. This CDR3 has 18 residues. The CDR3 here is CASSPLFSGSRNLNEQFF. The CDR3 DNA reads as TGTGCCAGCAGCCCACTTTTTAGCGGGAGTAGGAATTTGAATGAGCAGTTCTTC.

The chain recombines TRBV2 with TRBJ1-2; 7 positions match TRBD1. The CDR3 spans 18 residues. Germline CDR1 is SNHLY and CDR2 is FYNNEI. V dropped 8 bases and J dropped 8; count of bases not matched to a gene: 26. In DNA form, the CDR3 reads TGTGCCAGCGTAGAAGGGGGTGGAGTAGGGGGCCGCGTAGACGGCTACACCTTC. It specifies CASVEGGGVGGRVDGYTF. The whole variable domain, filled in from reference TRBV2 and TRBJ1-2, reads EPEVTQTPSHQVTQMGQEVILRCVPISNHLYFYWYRQILGQKVEFLVSFYNNEISEKSEIFDDQFSVERPDGSNFTLKIRSTKLEDSAMYFCASVEGGGVGGRVDGYTFGSGTRLTVV.

This chain links TRBV9 with TRBJ2-7; the D gene is possibly TRBD2 (6 bases). The germline CDR1 and CDR2 sequences are SGDLS and YYNGEE. The V gene lost 0 bases and the J gene lost 6 bases, with 10 bases spanning the gap. The CDR3 contains 13 residues. CDR3 sequence reads: CASSVVPEGEQYF. Here the CDR3 DNA reads TGTGCCAGCAGCGTAGTGCCGGAGGGCGAGCAGTACTTC.

In this sample, this clone turned up once. This rearrangement joins TRBV10-3 to TRBJ2-7, with D possibly matching TRBD2 (6 bases). Trimming took off 4 bases at V and 3 bases at J, with 13 bases between the two ends. Per germline, CDR1 ENHRY and CDR2 SYGVKD. This CDR3 is 14 amino acids long. Here the CDR3 reads CAISGGGVGYEQYF. CDR3 DNA sequence: TGTGCCATCAGTGGTGGAGGGGTAGGCTACGAGCAGTACTTC.

This clone turned up a few times. The chain recombines TRBV28 with TRBJ2-7; D is unresolved. Germline CDR1 MDHEN, CDR2 SYDVKM. The V end was cut by 6 bases, the J end by 3 bases, with 6 bases between. The CDR3 runs 11 residues. DNA of the CDR3: TGTGCCAGCAGCAACAGCTACGAGCAGTACTTC. It translates to CASSNSYEQYF. The entire variable domain, with the rest obtained from reference TRBV28 and TRBJ2-7, is as follows: DVKVTQSSRYLVKRTGEKVFLECVQDMDHENMFWYRQDPGLGLRLIYFSYDVKMKEKGDIPEGYSVSREKKERFSLILESASTNQTSMYLCASSNSYEQYFGPGTRLTVT.

This chain links TRBV7-2 with TRBJ2-1, with no clear D. V was trimmed by 8 bases and J by 10 bases, leaving 12 bases between them. Germline V gene data show CDR1 as SGHTA and CDR2 as FQGNSA. The CDR3 spans 11 residues. CDR3 bases: TGTGCCAGCTCTAAAACGCTCGAGCAGTTCTTC. Its translation: CASSKTLEQFF.

In its sample, this clone was seen once. V usage is TRBV6-6 and J usage is TRBJ1-1; maybe TRBD1 (5 bases). Germline-derived CDR1 and CDR2 are MNHNY and SVGAGI (reference sequence). The CDR3 spans 12 residues. The CDR3 loop is CAVGRGNTEAFF. The CDR3 coding sequence is TGTGCGGTAGGAAGGGGCAACACTGAAGCTTTCTTT.